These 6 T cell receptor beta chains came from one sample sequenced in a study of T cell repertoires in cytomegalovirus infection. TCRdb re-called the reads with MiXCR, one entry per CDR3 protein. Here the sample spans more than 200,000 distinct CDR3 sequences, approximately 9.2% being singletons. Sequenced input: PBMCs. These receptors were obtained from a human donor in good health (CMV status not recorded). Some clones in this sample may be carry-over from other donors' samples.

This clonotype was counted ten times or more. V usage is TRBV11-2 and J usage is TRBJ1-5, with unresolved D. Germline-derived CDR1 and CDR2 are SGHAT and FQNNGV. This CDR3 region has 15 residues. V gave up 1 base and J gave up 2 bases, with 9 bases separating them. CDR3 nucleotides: TGTGCCAGCAGCTTAGGTCGGACGGGCAATCAGCCCCAGCATTTT. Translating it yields CASSLGRTGNQPQHF.

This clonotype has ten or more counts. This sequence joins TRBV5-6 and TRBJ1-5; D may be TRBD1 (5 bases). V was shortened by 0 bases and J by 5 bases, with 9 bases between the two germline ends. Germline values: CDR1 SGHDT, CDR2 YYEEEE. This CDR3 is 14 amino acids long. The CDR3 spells CASSLVGGDQPQHF. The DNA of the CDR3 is TGTGCCAGCAGCTTGGTTGGGGGTGATCAGCCCCAGCATTTT.

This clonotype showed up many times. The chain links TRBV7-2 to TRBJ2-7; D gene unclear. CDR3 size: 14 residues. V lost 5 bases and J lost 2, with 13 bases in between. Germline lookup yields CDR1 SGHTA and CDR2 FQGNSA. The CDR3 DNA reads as TGTGCCAGCAGCCCTGAGGTGGTCACCTACGAGCAGTACTTC. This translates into CASSPEVVTYEQYF.

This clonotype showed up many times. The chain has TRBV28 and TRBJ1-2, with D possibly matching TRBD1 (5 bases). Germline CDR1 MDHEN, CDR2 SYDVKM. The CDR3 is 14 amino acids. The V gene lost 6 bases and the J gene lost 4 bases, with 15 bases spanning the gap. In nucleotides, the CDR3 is TGTGCCAGCAGCCTGAGGGGCCGGGGCTATGGCTACACCTTC. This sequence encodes CASSLRGRGYGYTF.

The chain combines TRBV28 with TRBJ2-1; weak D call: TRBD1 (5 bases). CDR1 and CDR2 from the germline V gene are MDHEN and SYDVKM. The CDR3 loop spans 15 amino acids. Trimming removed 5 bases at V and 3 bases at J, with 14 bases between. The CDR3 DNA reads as TGTGCCAGCAGTCCCGGAAGACAGATCTACAATGAGCAGTTCTTC. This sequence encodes CASSPGRQIYNEQFF.

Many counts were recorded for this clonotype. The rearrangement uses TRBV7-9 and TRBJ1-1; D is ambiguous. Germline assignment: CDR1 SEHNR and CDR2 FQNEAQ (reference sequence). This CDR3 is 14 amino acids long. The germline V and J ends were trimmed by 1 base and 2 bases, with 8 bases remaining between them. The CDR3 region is CASSLGSSNTEAFF. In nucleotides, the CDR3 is TGTGCCAGCAGCTTAGGGTCATCCAACACTGAAGCTTTCTTT.